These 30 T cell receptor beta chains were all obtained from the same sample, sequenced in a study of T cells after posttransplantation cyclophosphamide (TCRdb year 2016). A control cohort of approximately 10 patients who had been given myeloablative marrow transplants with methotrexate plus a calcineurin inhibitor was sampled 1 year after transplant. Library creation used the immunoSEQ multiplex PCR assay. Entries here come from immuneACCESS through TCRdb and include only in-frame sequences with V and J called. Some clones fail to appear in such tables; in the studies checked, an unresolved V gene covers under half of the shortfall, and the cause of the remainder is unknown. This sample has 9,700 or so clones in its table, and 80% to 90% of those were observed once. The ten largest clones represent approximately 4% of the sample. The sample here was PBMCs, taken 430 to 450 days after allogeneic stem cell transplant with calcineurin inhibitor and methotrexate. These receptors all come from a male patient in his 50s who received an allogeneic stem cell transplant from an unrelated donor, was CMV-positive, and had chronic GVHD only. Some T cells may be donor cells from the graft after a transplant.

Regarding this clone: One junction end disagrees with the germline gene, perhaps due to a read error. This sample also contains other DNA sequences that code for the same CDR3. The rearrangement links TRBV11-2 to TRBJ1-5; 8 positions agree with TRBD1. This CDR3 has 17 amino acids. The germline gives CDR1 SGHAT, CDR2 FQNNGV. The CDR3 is CASSLDPSRQGNQPQHF. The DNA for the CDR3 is TGTGCCAGCAGCCTAGATCCATCAAGACAGGGGAATCAGCCCCAGCATTTT.

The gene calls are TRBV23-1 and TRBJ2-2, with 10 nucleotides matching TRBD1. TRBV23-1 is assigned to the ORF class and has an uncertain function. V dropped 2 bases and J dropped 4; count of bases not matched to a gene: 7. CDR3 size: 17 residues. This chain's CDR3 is CASSQKDRGPSTGELFF. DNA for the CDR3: TGCGCCAGCAGTCAAAAAGACAGGGGGCCTTCCACCGGGGAGCTGTTTTTT.

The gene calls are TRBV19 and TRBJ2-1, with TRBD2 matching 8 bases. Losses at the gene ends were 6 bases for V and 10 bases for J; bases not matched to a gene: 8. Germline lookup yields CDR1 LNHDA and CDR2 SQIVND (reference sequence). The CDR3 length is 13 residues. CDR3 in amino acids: CASRGGAGGEQFF. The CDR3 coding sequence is TGTGCCAGTAGGGGGGGGGCGGGAGGCGAGCAGTTCTTC. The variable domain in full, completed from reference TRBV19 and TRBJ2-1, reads DGGITQSPKYLFRKEGQNVTLSCEQNLNHDAMYWYRQDPGQGLRLIYYSQIVNDFQKGDIAEGYSVSREKKESFPLTVTSAQKNPTAFYLCASRGGAGGEQFFGPGTRLTVL.

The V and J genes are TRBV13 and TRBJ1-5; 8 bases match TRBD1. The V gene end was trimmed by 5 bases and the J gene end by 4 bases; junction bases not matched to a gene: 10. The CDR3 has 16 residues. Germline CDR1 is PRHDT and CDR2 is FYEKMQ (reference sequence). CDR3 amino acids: CASSASGTGGNQPQHF. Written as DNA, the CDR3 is TGTGCCAGCAGCGCATCCGGGACAGGCGGTAATCAGCCCCAGCATTTT.

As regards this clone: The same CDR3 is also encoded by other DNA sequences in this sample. The chain's CDR3 is CASSTGNTEAFF. CDR3 coding DNA: TGTGCCAGTTCTACGGGGAACACTGAAGCTTTCTTT. The J gene is TRBJ1-1, the V gene TRBV19; no definite D call. CDR3 length: 12 residues. Deletions cut 8 bases from V and 1 base from J, with 8 bases between. CDR1 LNHDA and CDR2 SQIVND come from the germline V gene (reference sequence).

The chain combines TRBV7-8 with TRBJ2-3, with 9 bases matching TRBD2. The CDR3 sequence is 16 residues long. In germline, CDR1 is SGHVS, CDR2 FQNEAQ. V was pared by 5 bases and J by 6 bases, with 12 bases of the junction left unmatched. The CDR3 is CASSPSLREGPDTQYF. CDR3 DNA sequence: TGTGCCAGCAGCCCCTCGCTGCGGGAGGGCCCTGATACGCAGTATTTT.

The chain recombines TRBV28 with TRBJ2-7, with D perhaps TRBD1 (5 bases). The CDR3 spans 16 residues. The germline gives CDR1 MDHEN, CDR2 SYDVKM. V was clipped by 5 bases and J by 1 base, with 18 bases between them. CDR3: CASSTGWAGRSYEQYF. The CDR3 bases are TGTGCCAGCAGTACCGGCTGGGCAGGGCGATCCTACGAGCAGTACTTC. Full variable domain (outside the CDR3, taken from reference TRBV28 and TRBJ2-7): DVKVTQSSRYLVKRTGEKVFLECVQDMDHENMFWYRQDPGLGLRLIYFSYDVKMKEKGDIPEGYSVSREKKERFSLILESASTNQTSMYLCASSTGWAGRSYEQYFGPGTRLTVT.

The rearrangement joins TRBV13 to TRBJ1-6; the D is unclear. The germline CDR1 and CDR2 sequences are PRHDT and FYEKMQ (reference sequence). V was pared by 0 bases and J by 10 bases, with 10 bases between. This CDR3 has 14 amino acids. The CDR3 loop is CASSLGGVRSPLHF. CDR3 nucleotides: TGTGCCAGCAGCTTAGGGGGAGTAAGGTCACCCCTCCACTTT.

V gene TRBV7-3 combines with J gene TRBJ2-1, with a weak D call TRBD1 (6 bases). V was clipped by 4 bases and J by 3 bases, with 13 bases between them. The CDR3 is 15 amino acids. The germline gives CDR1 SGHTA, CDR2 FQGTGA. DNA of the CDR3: TGTGCCAGCAGCTCGGTTGGACAGTACTACAATGAGCAGTTCTTC. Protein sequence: CASSSVGQYYNEQFF.

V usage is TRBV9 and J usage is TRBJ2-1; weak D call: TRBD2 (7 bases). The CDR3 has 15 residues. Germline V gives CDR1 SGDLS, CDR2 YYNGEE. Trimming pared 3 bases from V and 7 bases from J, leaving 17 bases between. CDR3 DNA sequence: TGTGCCAGCAGCGAGGAGGGGGGGCAGGCGAATGAGCAGTTCTTC. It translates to CASSEEGGQANEQFF.

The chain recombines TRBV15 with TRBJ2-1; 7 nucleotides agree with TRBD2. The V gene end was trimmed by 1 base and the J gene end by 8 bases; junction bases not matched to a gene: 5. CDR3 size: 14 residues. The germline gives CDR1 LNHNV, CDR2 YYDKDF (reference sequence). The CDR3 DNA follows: TGTGCCACCAGCAGAGGAGGACGGGGGGATGAGCAGTTCTTC. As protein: CATSRGGRGDEQFF.

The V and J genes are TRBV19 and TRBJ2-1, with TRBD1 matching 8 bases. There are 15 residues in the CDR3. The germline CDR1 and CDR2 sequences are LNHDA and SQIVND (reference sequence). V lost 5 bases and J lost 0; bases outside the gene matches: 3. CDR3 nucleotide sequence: TGTGCCAGTAGTCCCACAGGGGGCTCCTACAATGAGCAGTTCTTC. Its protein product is CASSPTGGSYNEQFF. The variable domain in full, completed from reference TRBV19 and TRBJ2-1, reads DGGITQSPKYLFRKEGQNVTLSCEQNLNHDAMYWYRQDPGQGLRLIYYSQIVNDFQKGDIAEGYSVSREKKESFPLTVTSAQKNPTAFYLCASSPTGGSYNEQFFGPGTRLTVL.

The CDR3 region is CASSSAYEQYF. The CDR3 bases are TGTGCCAGCAGCTCAGCCTACGAGCAGTACTTC. V gene TRBV7-9 combines with J gene TRBJ2-7; D gene uncertain. Deletions cut 4 bases from V and 2 bases from J, with 3 bases between. Looked up from germline, CDR1 is SEHNR and CDR2 is FQNEAQ (reference sequence). The CDR3 consists of 11 residues.

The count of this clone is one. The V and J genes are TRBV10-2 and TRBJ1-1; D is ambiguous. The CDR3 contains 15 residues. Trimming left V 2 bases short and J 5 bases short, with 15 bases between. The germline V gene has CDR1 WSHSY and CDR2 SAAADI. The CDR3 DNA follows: TGCGCCAGCAGTGAGATCGGGCTCGGAGGGACTGAAGCTTTCTTT. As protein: CASSEIGLGGTEAFF.

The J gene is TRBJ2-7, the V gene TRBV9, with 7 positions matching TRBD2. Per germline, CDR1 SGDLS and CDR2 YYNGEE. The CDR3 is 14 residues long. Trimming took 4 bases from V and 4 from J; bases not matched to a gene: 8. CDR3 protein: CASSRGTGGYEQYF. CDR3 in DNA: TGTGCCAGCAGCCGCGGGACCGGGGGGTACGAGCAGTACTTC. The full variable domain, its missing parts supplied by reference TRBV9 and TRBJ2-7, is DSGVTQTPKHLITATGQRVTLRCSPRSGDLSVYWYQQSLDQGLQFLIQYYNGEERAKGNILERFSAQQFPDLHSELNLSSLELGDSALYFCASSRGTGGYEQYFGPGTRLTVT.

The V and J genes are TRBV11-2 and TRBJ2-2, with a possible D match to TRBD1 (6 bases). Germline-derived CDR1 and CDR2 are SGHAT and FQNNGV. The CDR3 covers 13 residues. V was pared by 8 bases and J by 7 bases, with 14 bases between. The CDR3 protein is CASGTGLGGELFF. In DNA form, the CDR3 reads TGTGCCAGCGGAACAGGGTTGGGCGGGGAGCTGTTTTTT.

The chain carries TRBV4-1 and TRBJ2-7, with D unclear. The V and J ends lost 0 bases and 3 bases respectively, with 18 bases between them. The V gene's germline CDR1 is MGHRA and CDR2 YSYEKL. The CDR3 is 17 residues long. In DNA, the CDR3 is TGCGCCAGCAGCCAAGATAGTACGATGACTTCATACTACGAGCAGTACTTC. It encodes CASSQDSTMTSYYEQYF.

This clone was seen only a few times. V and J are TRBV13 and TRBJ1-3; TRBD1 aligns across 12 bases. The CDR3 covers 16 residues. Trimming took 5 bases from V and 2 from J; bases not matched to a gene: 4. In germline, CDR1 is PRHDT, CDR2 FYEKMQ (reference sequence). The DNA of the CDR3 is TGTGCCAGCAGCCAGGGACAGGGGGCGCCTGGAAACACCATATATTTT. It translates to CASSQGQGAPGNTIYF.

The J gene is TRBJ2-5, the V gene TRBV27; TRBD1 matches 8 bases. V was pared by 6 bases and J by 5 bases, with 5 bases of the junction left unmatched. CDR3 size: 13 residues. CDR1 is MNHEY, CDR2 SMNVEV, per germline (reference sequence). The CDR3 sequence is CASRRTGWETQYF. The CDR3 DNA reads TGTGCCAGCAGACGGACAGGGTGGGAGACCCAGTACTTC.

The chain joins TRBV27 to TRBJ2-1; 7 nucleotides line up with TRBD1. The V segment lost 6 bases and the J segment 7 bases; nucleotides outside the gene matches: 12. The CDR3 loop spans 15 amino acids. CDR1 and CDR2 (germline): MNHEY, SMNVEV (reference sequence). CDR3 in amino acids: CASRSQGVWGNEQFF. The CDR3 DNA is TGTGCCAGCAGGTCCCAGGGGGTCTGGGGGAATGAGCAGTTCTTC.

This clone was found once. The CDR3 DNA reads TGTGCCAGCAGTTTCTCAGGGATTGCAGATACGCAGTATTTT. It encodes CASSFSGIADTQYF. The gene calls are TRBV27 and TRBJ2-3, with D possibly matching TRBD1 (5 bases). The V gene lost 3 bases and the J gene lost 4 bases, with 11 bases spanning the gap. This CDR3 is built from 14 residues. Per the germline V gene, CDR1 is MNHEY and CDR2 is SMNVEV (reference sequence).

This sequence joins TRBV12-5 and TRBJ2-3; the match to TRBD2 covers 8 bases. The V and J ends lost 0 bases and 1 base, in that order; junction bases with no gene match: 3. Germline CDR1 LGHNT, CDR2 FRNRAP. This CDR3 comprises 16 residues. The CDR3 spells CASGLVSTSGTDTQYF. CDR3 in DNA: TGTGCTAGTGGTTTGGTATCGACTAGCGGCACAGATACGCAGTATTTT.

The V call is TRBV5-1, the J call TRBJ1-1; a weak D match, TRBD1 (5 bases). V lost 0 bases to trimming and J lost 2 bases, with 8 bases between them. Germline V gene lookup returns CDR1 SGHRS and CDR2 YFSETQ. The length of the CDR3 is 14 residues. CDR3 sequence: CASSLAGQNTEAFF. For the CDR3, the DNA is TGCGCCAGCAGCTTGGCCGGACAAAACACTGAAGCTTTCTTT. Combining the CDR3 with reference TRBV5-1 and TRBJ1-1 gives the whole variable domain KAGVTQTPRYLIKTRGQQVTLSCSPISGHRSVSWYQQTPGQGLQFLFEYFSETQRNKGNFPGRFSGRQFSNSRSEMNVSTLELGDSALYLCASSLAGQNTEAFFGQGTRLTVV.

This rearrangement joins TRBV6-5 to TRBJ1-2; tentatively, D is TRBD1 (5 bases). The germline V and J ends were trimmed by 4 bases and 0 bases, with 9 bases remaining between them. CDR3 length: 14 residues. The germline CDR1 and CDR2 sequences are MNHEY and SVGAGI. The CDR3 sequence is CASSLGRTNYGYTF. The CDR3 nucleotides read TGTGCCAGCAGTTTGGGGCGGACTAACTATGGCTACACCTTC.

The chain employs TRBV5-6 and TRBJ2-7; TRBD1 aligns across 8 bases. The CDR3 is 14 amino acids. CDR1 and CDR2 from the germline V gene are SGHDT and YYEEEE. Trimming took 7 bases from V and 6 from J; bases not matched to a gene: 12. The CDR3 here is CASFSAGQGFEQYF. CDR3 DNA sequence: TGTGCCAGCTTCTCAGCAGGACAGGGTTTCGAGCAGTACTTC. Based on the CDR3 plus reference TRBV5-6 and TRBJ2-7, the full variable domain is DAGVTQSPTHLIKTRGQQVTLRCSPKSGHDTVSWYQQALGQGPQFIFQYYEEEERQRGNFPDRFSGHQFPNYSSELNVNALLLGDSALYLCASFSAGQGFEQYFGPGTRLTVT.

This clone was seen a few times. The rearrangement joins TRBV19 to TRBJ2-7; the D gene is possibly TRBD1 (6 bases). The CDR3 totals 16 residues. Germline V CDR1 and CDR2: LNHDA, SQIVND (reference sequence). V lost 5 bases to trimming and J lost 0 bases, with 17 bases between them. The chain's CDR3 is CASSPKNRVSSYEQYF. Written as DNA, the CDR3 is TGTGCCAGTAGTCCGAAAAACAGGGTTAGCTCCTACGAGCAGTACTTC.

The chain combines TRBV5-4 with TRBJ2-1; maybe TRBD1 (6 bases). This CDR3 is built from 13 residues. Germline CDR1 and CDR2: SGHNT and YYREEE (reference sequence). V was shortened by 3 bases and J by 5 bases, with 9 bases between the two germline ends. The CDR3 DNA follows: TGTGCCAGCAGCTCCCAGGGGAACAATGAGCAGTTCTTC. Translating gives CASSSQGNNEQFF.

This CDR3 reads CASSLGASSPGYGYTF. CDR3 DNA: TGTGCCAGCAGCTTAGGGGCCTCCTCCCCAGGTTATGGCTACACCTTC. This chain joins TRBV13 and TRBJ1-2; D gene unclear. V gave up 0 bases and J gave up 5 bases, with 16 bases separating them. Per germline, CDR1 PRHDT and CDR2 FYEKMQ (reference sequence). The CDR3 totals 16 residues. Based on the CDR3 plus reference TRBV13 and TRBJ1-2, the full variable domain is AAGVIQSPRHLIKEKRETATLKCYPIPRHDTVYWYQQGPGQDPQFLISFYEKMQSDKGSIPDRFSAQQFSDYHSELNMSSLELGDSALYFCASSLGASSPGYGYTFGSGTRLTVV.

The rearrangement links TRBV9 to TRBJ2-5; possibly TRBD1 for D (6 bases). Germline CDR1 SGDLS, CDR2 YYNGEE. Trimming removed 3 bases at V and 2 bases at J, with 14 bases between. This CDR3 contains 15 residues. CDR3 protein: CASSAPGAVQETQYF. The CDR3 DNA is TGTGCCAGCAGCGCCCCAGGGGCAGTGCAAGAGACCCAGTACTTC.

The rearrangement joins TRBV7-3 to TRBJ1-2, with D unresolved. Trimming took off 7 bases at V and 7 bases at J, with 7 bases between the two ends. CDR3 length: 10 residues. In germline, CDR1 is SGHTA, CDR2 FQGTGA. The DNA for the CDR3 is TGTGCCAGCACCCTCCCTGGCTACACCTTC. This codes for CASTLPGYTF.